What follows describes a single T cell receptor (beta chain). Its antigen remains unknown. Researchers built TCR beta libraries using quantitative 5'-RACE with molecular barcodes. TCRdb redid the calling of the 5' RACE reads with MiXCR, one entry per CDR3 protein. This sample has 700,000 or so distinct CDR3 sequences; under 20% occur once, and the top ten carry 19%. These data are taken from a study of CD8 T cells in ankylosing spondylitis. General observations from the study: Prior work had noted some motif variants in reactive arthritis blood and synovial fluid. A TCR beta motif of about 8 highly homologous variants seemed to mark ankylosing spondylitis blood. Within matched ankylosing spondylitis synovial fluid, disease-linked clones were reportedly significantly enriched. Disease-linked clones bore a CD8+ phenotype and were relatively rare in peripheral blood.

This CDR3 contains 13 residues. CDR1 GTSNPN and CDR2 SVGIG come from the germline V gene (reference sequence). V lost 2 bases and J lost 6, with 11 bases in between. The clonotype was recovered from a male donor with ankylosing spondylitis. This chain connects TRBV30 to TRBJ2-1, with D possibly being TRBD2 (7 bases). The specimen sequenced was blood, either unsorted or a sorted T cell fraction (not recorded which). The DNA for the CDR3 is TGTGCCTGGAGTAACGCGGGGGCCAATGAGCAGTTCTTC. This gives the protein CAWSNAGANEQFF.